The 30 T cell receptor beta chains below were found in one sample sequenced in a study of OX40 agonist ivuxolimab in advanced cancers. The method was immunoSEQ multiplex PCR; TCRdb's version includes in-frame clones alone and lacks a portion of them. In the table there are about 34,000 clones, roughly four fifths of which are singletons. The sequences come from CD4+ or CD8+ T cells sorted from blood, collected in a trial of the OX40 agonist ivuxolimab. Receptor source: an adult with an advanced solid tumor such as melanoma, head and neck, liver or kidney cancer.

This chain uses TRBV5-5 with TRBJ2-7; D is undetermined. The CDR3 runs to 15 residues. Trimming removed 4 bases from V and 2 bases from J, with 16 bases in between. Germline V gives CDR1 SGHKS, CDR2 YYEKEE (reference sequence). The CDR3 is CASSPLVGSTYEQYF. For the CDR3, the DNA is TGTGCCAGCAGCCCCCTAGTGGGCAGTACCTACGAGCAGTACTTC.

The chain uses TRBV27 and TRBJ1-1; a possible D gene is TRBD1 (5 bases). The V gene lost 5 bases and the J gene lost 7 bases, with 14 bases spanning the gap. Germline CDR1 reads MNHEY; CDR2 reads SMNVEV (reference sequence). CDR3 length: 13 residues. The CDR3, as DNA: TGTGCCAGCAGTGGTTTACAGGACCTTGAAGCTTTCTTT. Its protein product is CASSGLQDLEAFF.

This rearrangement joins TRBV6-1 to TRBJ1-5, with TRBD1 matching over 9 bases. Per the germline V gene, CDR1 is MNHNS and CDR2 is SASEGT. The J segment lost 1 base and the V segment lost 6 bases, leaving 1 base of the junction unmatched. This CDR3 has 14 amino acids. As DNA, the CDR3 is TGTGCCAGCAGGACAGGGGGGAGCAATCAGCCCCAGCATTTT. Protein sequence: CASRTGGSNQPQHF.

This clone has only one observation. The chain is built from TRBV6-5 and TRBJ2-1; TRBD2 matches at 13 bases. The junction had 4 bases not matched to a gene; V was cut back by 8 bases and J by 6 bases. CDR1 and CDR2 from the germline V gene are MNHEY and SVGAGI. The CDR3 extends over 14 amino acids. The CDR3 coding sequence is TGTGCCAGCCAGACTAGCGGGAGGACCAATGAGCAGTTCTTC. Translated, it gives CASQTSGRTNEQFF.

This clone has a single count. J is TRBJ2-3 and V is TRBV29-1; D could derive from TRBD1 or TRBD2 (6 bases each). CDR1 and CDR2 (germline): SQVTM, ANQGSEA. The CDR3 covers 13 residues. V was trimmed by 3 bases and J by 6 bases, leaving 13 bases between them. The CDR3 DNA follows: TGCAGCGTTGACTCGGGGGCGGGGGATACGCAGTATTTT. Protein sequence: CSVDSGAGDTQYF.

On this clone: Compared with germline, one end of the junction differs, possibly owing to a read error. The chain recombines TRBV23-1 with TRBJ1-4; D possibly corresponds to TRBD1 (5 bases). TRBV23-1 carries the ORF label, with uncertain function. The CDR3 is 18 residues long. The CDR3 loop reads CASSQSARNRRLNEKLFF. The CDR3 DNA sequence: TGCGCCAGCAGTCAATCGGCTAGGAACAGGAGACTAAATGAAAAGCTGTTTTTT.

This chain uses TRBV2 with TRBJ2-3; no definite D call. V was clipped by 1 base and J by 8 bases, with 13 bases between them. Germline V gene lookup returns CDR1 SNHLY and CDR2 FYNNEI. This CDR3 is 14 amino acids long. Here the CDR3 reads CASSEDPPLGTQYF. CDR3 coding DNA: TGTGCCAGCAGTGAAGATCCCCCACTGGGTACGCAGTATTTT.

The chain has TRBV5-1 and TRBJ2-1; the D gene is possibly TRBD2 (6 bases). V was cut by 2 bases and J by 4 bases, with 10 bases left in between. The CDR3 contains 14 residues. Germline V gives CDR1 SGHRS, CDR2 YFSETQ. The CDR3 is CASSFVGGYNEQFF. Written as DNA, the CDR3 is TGCGCCAGCAGCTTTGTTGGGGGGTACAATGAGCAGTTCTTC.

This clone has only one observation. The chain carries TRBV28 and TRBJ1-3, with D possibly being TRBD1 (5 bases). With 7 bases removed from V and 8 bases from J, the gap between germline ends came to 15 bases. This CDR3 has 13 amino acids. The germline gives CDR1 MDHEN, CDR2 SYDVKM. The CDR3 DNA is TGTGCCAGCAAAACCGGGGGACGCGACACCATATATTTT. This encodes CASKTGGRDTIYF.

The gene calls are TRBV5-1 and TRBJ1-1, with D possibly TRBD1 on 6 matching bases. The CDR3 is 16 amino acids. Trimming pared 2 bases from V and 1 base from J, leaving 15 bases between. The germline V gene encodes CDR1 SGHRS and CDR2 YFSETQ. As DNA, the CDR3 is TGCGCCAGCAGCTTCCGACAGGCAGCATCGAACACTGAAGCTTTCTTT. This codes for CASSFRQAASNTEAFF.

This sequence joins TRBV7-6 and TRBJ2-1; TRBD2 agrees at 16 bases. This CDR3 spans 17 amino acids. With 3 bases clipped from V and 12 bases from J, the junction kept 11 bases outside the gene matches. From germline, CDR1 is SGHVS and CDR2 FNYEAQ. The CDR3 nucleotides read TGTGCCAGCAGCTTGACTTCCGGGACTAGCGGGAGGGCCCGGCAGTTCTTC. Its protein product is CASSLTSGTSGRARQFF.

V gene TRBV7-8 combines with J gene TRBJ1-2; D is perhaps TRBD1 (6 bases). Trimming shortened V by 4 bases and J by 6 bases, and 18 bases separated the two germline ends. CDR3 size: 15 residues. Germline V gene data show CDR1 as SGHVS and CDR2 as FQNEAQ. The CDR3 nucleotides are TGTGCCAGCAGCTCGCGGACGGTACCAGGGGATGGCTACACCTTC. This codes for CASSSRTVPGDGYTF.

This clone occurred a few times. The rearrangement uses TRBV7-2 and TRBJ2-5; tentative D call: TRBD2 (5 bases). Germline V gene sequence: CDR1 SGHTA, CDR2 FQGNSA. The CDR3 length is 13 residues. The germline V and J ends were trimmed by 4 bases and 5 bases, with 11 bases remaining between them. CDR3 sequence reads: CASSYSSIETQYF. The CDR3 nucleotides are TGTGCCAGCAGCTATTCTAGCATCGAGACCCAGTACTTC.

V usage is TRBV6-6 and J usage is TRBJ1-1; D is ambiguous. The V end was cut by 2 bases, the J end by 0 bases, with 10 bases between. The germline V gene has CDR1 MNHNY and CDR2 SVGAGI (reference sequence). The CDR3 totals 15 residues. As DNA, the CDR3 is TGTGCCAGCAGTTACGTGACGACTTTGAACACTGAAGCTTTCTTT. Translated: CASSYVTTLNTEAFF.

The chain combines TRBV6-5 with TRBJ2-1; 8 nucleotides match TRBD1. CDR1 is MNHEY, CDR2 SVGAGI, per germline. The CDR3 length is 14 residues. V trimming: 6 bases; J trimming: 7 bases; junction bases outside the gene matches: 8. The CDR3 coding sequence is TGTGCCAGCAGCGGTGGTCAGGGGGCGAATGAGCAGTTCTTC. Translating it yields CASSGGQGANEQFF.

This clone rates as medium-sized. The V gene is TRBV5-1, the J gene TRBJ2-4, with D unresolved. Germline values: CDR1 SGHRS, CDR2 YFSETQ. V was clipped by 5 bases and J by 8 bases, with 14 bases between them. The CDR3 loop spans 13 amino acids. The CDR3 sequence is CASSLTTFDIQYF. The CDR3 bases are TGCGCCAGCAGTCTCACAACATTTGACATTCAGTACTTC.

The genes are TRBV19 and TRBJ1-1; D is unclear. Trimming removed 2 bases at V and 8 bases at J, with 9 bases between. The CDR3 totals 12 residues. Germline loops: CDR1 LNHDA, CDR2 SQIVND (reference sequence). The CDR3 loop is CASSIPGREAFF. In DNA form, the CDR3 reads TGTGCCAGTAGTATACCGGGGAGGGAAGCTTTCTTT.

This clone was recorded only once. The gene calls are TRBV18 and TRBJ1-3, with TRBD1 matching over 10 bases. Germline V CDR1 and CDR2: KGHSH, LQKENI. The CDR3 contains 16 residues. V lost 7 bases and J lost 1; bases outside the gene matches: 7. In DNA, the CDR3 is TGTGCCAGCTACTCAGGGACAGGGGCGTCTGGAAACACCATATATTTT. Its protein is CASYSGTGASGNTIYF. The whole variable domain, remainder taken from reference TRBV18 and TRBJ1-3, is NAGVMQNPRHLVRRRGQEARLRCSPMKGHSHVYWYRQLPEEGLKFMVYLQKENIIDESGMPKERFSAEFPKEGPSILRIQQVVRGDSAAYFCASYSGTGASGNTIYFGEGSWLTVV.

The chain has TRBV28 and TRBJ1-5; a possible D gene is TRBD1 (5 bases). CDR3 length: 13 amino acids. Germline CDR1 reads MDHEN; CDR2 reads SYDVKM. V shed 6 bases and J shed 5 bases, with 11 bases lying between them. The CDR3 spells CASRGQGDQPQHF. The CDR3 DNA reads TGTGCCAGCAGGGGGCAGGGCGATCAGCCCCAGCATTTT.

The V and J genes are TRBV19 and TRBJ1-2, with TRBD1 matching over 7 bases. This CDR3 spans 15 amino acids. Germline trimming cut 5 bases from V and 4 bases from J; bases unmatched to any gene: 10. The germline CDR1 and CDR2 sequences are LNHDA and SQIVND (reference sequence). CDR3 bases: TGTGCCAGTAGTGCACCGGGACAGCGAACCTATGGCTACACCTTC. It specifies CASSAPGQRTYGYTF.

The gene calls are TRBV5-1 and TRBJ2-2; no reliable D call. Germline-derived CDR1 and CDR2 are SGHRS and YFSETQ. V lost 1 base and J 0 bases, leaving 7 bases between the germline ends. This CDR3 is built from 15 residues. This CDR3 is CASSLQVPNTGELFF. CDR3 nucleotide sequence: TGCGCCAGCAGCTTGCAGGTCCCGAACACCGGGGAGCTGTTTTTT.

The chain links TRBV6-6 to TRBJ2-1, with 13 positions matching TRBD2. The J segment lost 3 bases and the V segment lost 5 bases, leaving 4 bases of the junction unmatched. This CDR3 has 16 residues. Germline-derived CDR1 and CDR2 are MNHNY and SVGAGI (reference sequence). The CDR3: CASSKLAGGNYNEQFF. The CDR3 nucleotides read TGTGCCAGCAGTAAACTAGCGGGGGGGAACTACAATGAGCAGTTCTTC.

This CDR3 reads CASSLSLGGRDNEQFF. As DNA, the CDR3 is TGCGCCAGCAGCTTGTCCTTAGGGGGAAGGGACAATGAGCAGTTCTTC. This chain connects TRBV5-1 to TRBJ2-1; TRBD1 might be the D (6 bases). V lost 1 base and J 5 bases, leaving 16 bases between the germline ends. The CDR3 covers 16 residues. The germline CDR1 and CDR2 sequences are SGHRS and YFSETQ. Combining the CDR3 with reference TRBV5-1 and TRBJ2-1 gives the whole variable domain KAGVTQTPRYLIKTRGQQVTLSCSPISGHRSVSWYQQTPGQGLQFLFEYFSETQRNKGNFPGRFSGRQFSNSRSEMNVSTLELGDSALYLCASSLSLGGRDNEQFFGPGTRLTVL.

V usage is TRBV18 and J usage is TRBJ2-4; 11 bases match TRBD1. The CDR3 consists of 14 residues. V shed 6 bases, J shed 6 bases, and the junction held 4 bases outside the gene matches. CDR1 KGHSH and CDR2 LQKENI come from the germline V gene. The CDR3 DNA sequence: TGTGCCAGCTCGCTGGGACAGGGGGGAAACATTCAGTACTTC. Translating gives CASSLGQGGNIQYF.

The rearrangement uses TRBV19 and TRBJ2-7, with a possible D match to TRBD2 (6 bases). The germline V and J ends were trimmed by 7 bases and 1 base, with 20 bases remaining between them. Germline V lookup: CDR1 LNHDA, CDR2 SQIVND (reference sequence). The CDR3 is 16 residues long. This CDR3 reads CASMGGATGTSYEQYF. The CDR3 nucleotides are TGTGCCAGTATGGGGGGAGCGACGGGGACTTCCTACGAGCAGTACTTC.

This clone was observed a handful of times. J is TRBJ1-1 and V is TRBV28; tentative D call: TRBD1 (5 bases). V lost 3 bases to trimming and J lost 5 bases, with 10 bases between them. The CDR3 loop spans 13 amino acids. Germline V gene sequence: CDR1 MDHEN, CDR2 SYDVKM. Here the CDR3 reads CASSFRGGTEAFF. CDR3 DNA sequence: TGTGCCAGCAGTTTCCGGGGGGGGACTGAAGCTTTCTTT.

V usage is TRBV29-1 and J usage is TRBJ1-2; 10 nucleotides agree with TRBD1. V lost 4 bases and J lost 8; bases outside the gene matches: 10. CDR1 SQVTM and CDR2 ANQGSEA come from the germline V gene. The CDR3 runs 14 residues. CDR3 coding DNA: TGCAGCGTTGCAACGTGGGGACAGGGGAGCGGCTACACCTTC. Protein: CSVATWGQGSGYTF.

This clone appeared a single time. This sequence joins TRBV15 and TRBJ2-3; D gene unclear. Trimming pared 0 bases from V and 1 base from J, leaving 11 bases between. Per the germline V gene, CDR1 is LNHNV and CDR2 is YYDKDF (reference sequence). This CDR3 has 16 residues. Written as DNA, the CDR3 is TGTGCCACCAGCAGAGATGGTGCCGCGGGCACAGATACGCAGTATTTT. It yields the protein CATSRDGAAGTDTQYF.

The chain employs TRBV27 and TRBJ2-7; tentatively, D is TRBD1 (6 bases). Trimming took 2 bases from V and 0 from J, leaving 11 bases between them. Germline assignment: CDR1 MNHEY and CDR2 SMNVEV (reference sequence). This CDR3 comprises 15 residues. The DNA for the CDR3 is TGTGCCAGCAGTTTAAAGGGCAGGGGCTCCTACGAGCAGTACTTC. Protein product: CASSLKGRGSYEQYF.

This clone showed up just once. The chain has TRBV19 and TRBJ1-4, with 8 bases fitting TRBD1. V dropped 5 bases and J dropped 1; count of bases not matched to a gene: 6. There are 16 residues in the CDR3. Per germline, CDR1 LNHDA and CDR2 SQIVND (reference sequence). For the CDR3, the DNA is TGTGCCAGTAGTTCCCTCGACAGGGGAACTAATGAAAAACTGTTTTTT. Its protein is CASSSLDRGTNEKLFF. Combining the CDR3 with reference TRBV19 and TRBJ1-4 gives the whole variable domain DGGITQSPKYLFRKEGQNVTLSCEQNLNHDAMYWYRQDPGQGLRLIYYSQIVNDFQKGDIAEGYSVSREKKESFPLTVTSAQKNPTAFYLCASSSLDRGTNEKLFFGSGTQLSVL.